The clone carrying this TCR beta chain turned up a few times. These data are taken from a study of T cell repertoires in cytomegalovirus infection. This CDR3 is built from 16 residues. In germline, CDR1 is MGHRA, CDR2 YSYEKL. V dropped 0 bases and J dropped 3 bases, with 12 bases sitting between them. TCRdb analysed the reads with MiXCR anew, one entry per CDR3 protein. The table lists around 740,000 distinct CDR3 sequences, approximately 40% of them singletons. This sequence originates from a human donor in good health (CMV status not recorded). Some clones in this sample may be carry-over from other donors' samples. This chain links TRBV4-1 with TRBJ2-1, with D perhaps matching TRBD1 (7 bases). Sequencing was performed on PBMCs. The CDR3 nucleotides are TGCGCCAGCAGCCAAGAGGGGGGACAGCGCTACAATGAGCAGTTCTTC. It codes for CASSQEGGQRYNEQFF.